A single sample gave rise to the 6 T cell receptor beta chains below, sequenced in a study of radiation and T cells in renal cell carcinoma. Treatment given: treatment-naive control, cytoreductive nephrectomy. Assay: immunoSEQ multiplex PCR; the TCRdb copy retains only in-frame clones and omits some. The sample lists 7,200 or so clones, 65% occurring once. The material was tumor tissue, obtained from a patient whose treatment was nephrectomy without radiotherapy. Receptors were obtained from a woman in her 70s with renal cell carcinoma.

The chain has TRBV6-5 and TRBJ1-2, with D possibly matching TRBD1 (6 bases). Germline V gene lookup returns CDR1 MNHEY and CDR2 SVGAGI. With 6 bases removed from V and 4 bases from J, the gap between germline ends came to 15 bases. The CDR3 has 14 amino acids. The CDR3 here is CASRTTGPSYGYTF. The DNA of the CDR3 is TGTGCCAGCAGAACGACAGGCCCAAGCTATGGCTACACCTTC.

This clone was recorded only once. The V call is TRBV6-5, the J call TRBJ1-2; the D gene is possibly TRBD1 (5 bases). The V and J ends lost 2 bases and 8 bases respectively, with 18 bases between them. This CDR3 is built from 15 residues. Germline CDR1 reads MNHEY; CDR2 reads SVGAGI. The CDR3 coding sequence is TGTGCCAGCAGTTACGGGAGGGAAGGGGTAGGAGGCTACACCTTC. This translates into CASSYGREGVGGYTF.

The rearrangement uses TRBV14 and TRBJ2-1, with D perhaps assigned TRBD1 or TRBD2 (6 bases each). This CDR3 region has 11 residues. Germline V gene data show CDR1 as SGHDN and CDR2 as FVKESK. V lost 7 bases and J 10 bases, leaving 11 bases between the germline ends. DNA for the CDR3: TGTGCCAGCACCCCCGGGGGCGAGCAGTTCTTC. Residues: CASTPGGEQFF.

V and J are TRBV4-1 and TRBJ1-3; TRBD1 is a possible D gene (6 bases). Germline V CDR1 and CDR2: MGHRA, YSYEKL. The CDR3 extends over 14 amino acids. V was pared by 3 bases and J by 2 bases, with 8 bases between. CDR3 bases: TGCGCCAGCAGCCAGGGGGCGGCTGGAAACACCATATATTTT. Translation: CASSQGAAGNTIYF.

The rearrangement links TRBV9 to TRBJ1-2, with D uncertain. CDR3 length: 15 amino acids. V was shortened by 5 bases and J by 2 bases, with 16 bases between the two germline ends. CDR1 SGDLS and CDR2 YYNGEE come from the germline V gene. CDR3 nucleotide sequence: TGTGCCAGCAGTAGCCCTACGGGGTACAACTATGGCTACACCTTC. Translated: CASSSPTGYNYGYTF.

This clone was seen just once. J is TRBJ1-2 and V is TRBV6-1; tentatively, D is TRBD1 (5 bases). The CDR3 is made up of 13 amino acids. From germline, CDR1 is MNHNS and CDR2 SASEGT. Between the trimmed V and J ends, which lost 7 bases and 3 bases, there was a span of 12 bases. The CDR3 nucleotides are TGTGCCAGCAACCTGGGGACGGACTATGGCTACACCTTC. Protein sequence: CASNLGTDYGYTF.